This entry lists 2 T cell receptor beta chains sequenced from one sample in a study of Ad26.COV2.S vaccination and SARS-CoV-2 variants. Sequencing used immunoSEQ multiplex PCR; TCRdb keeps in-frame clones, though not all of them. The sample records about 350,000 clones, roughly nine tenths being singletons. The starting material was peripheral blood, obtained after recovery from COVID-19. The receptor set was obtained from a human donor who had recovered from COVID-19.

This clone is a singleton in its sample. The chain is built from TRBV29-1 and TRBJ1-3, with D unresolved. The CDR3 runs to 12 residues. Germline CDR1 is SQVTM and CDR2 is ANQGSEA. The CDR3 spells CSIASSGNTIYF. The CDR3 DNA is TGCAGTATTGCCAGTTCTGGAAACACCATATATTTT. The whole variable domain, remainder taken from reference TRBV29-1 and TRBJ1-3, is SAVISQKPSRDICQRGTSLTIQCQVDSQVTMMFWYRQQPGQSLTLIATANQGSEATYESGFVIDKFPISRPNLTFSTLTVSNMSPEDSSIYLCSIASSGNTIYFGEGSWLTVV.

The chain recombines TRBV10-2 with TRBJ1-1; TRBD1 is a possible D gene (6 bases). CDR1 and CDR2 (germline): WSHSY, SAAADI. This CDR3 is 15 amino acids long. Trimming stripped 3 bases from V and 1 base from J, with 12 bases between. CDR3 loop: CASSDLRTANTEAFF. Here the CDR3 DNA reads TGCGCCAGCAGTGACCTTCGGACAGCGAACACTGAAGCTTTCTTT.